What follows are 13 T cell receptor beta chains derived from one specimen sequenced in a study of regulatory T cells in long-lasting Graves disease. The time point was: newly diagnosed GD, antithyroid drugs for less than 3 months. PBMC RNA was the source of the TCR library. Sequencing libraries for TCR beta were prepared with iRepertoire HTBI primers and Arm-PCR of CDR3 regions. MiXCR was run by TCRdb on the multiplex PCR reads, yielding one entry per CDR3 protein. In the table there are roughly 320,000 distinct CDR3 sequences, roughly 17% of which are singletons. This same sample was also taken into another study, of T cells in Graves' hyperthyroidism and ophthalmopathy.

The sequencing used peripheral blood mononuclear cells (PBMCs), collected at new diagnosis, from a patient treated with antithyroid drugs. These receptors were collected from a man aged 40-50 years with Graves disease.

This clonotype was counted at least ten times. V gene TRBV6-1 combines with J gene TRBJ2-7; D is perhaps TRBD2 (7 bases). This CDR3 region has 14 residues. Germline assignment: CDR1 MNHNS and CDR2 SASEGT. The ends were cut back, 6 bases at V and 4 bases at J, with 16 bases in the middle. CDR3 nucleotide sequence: TGTGCCAGCAGCCCTCGGGGGGCCAAATACGAGCAGTACTTC. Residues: CASSPRGAKYEQYF.

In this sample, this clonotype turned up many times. CDR3 sequence (DNA): TGTGCCAGCAGTTTCGGCCCCGGTGCTGAAGCTTTCTTT. Translated: CASSFGPGAEAFF. This chain joins TRBV12-3 or TRBV12-4 and TRBJ1-1; D is undetermined. Deletions cut 3 bases from V and 6 bases from J, with 11 bases between. The CDR3 spans 13 residues.

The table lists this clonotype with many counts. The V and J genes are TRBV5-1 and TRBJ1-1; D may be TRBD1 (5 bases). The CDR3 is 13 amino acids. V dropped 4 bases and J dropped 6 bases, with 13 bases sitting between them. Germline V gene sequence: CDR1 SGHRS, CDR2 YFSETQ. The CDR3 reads CASSPGLLSEAFF. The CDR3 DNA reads TGCGCCAGCAGCCCGGGACTTTTGTCTGAAGCTTTCTTT.

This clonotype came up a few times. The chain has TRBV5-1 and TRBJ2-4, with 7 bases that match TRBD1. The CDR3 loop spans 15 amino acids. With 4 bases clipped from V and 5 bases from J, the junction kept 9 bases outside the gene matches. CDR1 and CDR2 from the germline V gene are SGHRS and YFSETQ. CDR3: CASSLTTGIQNIQYF. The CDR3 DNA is TGCGCCAGCAGCCTCACGACAGGGATCCAAAACATTCAGTACTTC.

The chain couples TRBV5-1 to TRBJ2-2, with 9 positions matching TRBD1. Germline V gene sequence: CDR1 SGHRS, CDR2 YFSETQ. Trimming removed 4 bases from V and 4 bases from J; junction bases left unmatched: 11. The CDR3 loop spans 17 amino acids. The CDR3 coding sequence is TGCGCCAGCAGCCGCGCCCCCGGGACAGGGTTCACCGGGGAGCTGTTTTTT. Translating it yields CASSRAPGTGFTGELFF.

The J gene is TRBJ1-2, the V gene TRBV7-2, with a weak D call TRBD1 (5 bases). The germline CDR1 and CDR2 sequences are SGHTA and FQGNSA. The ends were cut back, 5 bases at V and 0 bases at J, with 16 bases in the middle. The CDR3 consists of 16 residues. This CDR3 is CASSRLRGISNYGYTF. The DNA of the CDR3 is TGTGCCAGCAGCCGTCTACGGGGGATCTCTAACTATGGCTACACCTTC.

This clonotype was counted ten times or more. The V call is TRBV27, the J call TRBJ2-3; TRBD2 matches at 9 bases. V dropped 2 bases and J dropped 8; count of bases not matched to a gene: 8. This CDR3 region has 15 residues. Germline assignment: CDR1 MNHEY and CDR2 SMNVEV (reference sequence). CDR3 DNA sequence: TGTGCCAGCAGTTTACTAGCGGGGCGAGCGGGTACGCAGTATTTT. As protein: CASSLLAGRAGTQYF.

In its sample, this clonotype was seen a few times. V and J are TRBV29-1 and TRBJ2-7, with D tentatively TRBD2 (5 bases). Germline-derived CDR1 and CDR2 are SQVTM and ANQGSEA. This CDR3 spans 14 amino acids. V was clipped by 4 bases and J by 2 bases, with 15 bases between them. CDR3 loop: CSVVVVIGAYEQYF. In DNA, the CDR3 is TGCAGCGTTGTCGTTGTCATCGGGGCCTACGAGCAGTACTTC.

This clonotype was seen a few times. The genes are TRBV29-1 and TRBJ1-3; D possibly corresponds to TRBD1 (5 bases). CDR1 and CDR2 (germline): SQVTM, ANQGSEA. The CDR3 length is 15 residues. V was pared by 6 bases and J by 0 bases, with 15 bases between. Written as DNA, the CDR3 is TGCAGCGTCGTCCGGACACCACTCTCTGGAAACACCATATATTTT. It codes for CSVVRTPLSGNTIYF.

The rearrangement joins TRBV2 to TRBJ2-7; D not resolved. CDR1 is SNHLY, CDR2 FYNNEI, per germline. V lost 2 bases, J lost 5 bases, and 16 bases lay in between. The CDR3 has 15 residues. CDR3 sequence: CASSEHGPLPNEQYF. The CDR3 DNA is TGTGCCAGCAGTGAACATGGGCCTCTCCCGAACGAGCAGTACTTC.

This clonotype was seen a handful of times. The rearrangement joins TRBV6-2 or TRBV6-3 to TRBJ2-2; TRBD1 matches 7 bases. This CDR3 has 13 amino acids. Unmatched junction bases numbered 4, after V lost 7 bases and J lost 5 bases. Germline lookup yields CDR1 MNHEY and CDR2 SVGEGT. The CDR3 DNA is TGTGCCAGCAAGCGGACAGGAACCGGGGAGCTGTTTTTT. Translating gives CASKRTGTGELFF.

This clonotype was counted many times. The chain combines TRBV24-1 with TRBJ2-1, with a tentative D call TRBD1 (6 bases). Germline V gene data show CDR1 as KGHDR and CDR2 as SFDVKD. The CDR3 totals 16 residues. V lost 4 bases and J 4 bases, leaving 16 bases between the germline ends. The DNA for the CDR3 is TGTGCCACCAGTGACCCCGGCAGGGGCTCTTACAATGAGCAGTTCTTC. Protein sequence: CATSDPGRGSYNEQFF.

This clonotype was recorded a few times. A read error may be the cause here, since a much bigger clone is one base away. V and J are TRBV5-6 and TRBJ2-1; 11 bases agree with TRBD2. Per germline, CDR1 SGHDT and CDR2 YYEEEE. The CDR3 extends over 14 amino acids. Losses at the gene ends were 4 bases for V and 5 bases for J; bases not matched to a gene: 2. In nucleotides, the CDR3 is TGTGCCAGCAGCCCTAGCGGGGGGCACAATGAGCAGTTCTTC. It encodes CASSPSGGHNEQFF.